Below, one TCR beta chain is given with its context. There is no known antigen for this receptor. No much larger clonotype is one base removed from it; base qualities were not supplied. The data originate from a study of blood T cells in healthy people across ages (dated by TCRdb to between 2015 and 2016). Broadly, across the study: Template switching captured roughly one uniquely barcoded TCR beta cDNA molecule per two T cells in model experiments. The study measured age-related changes in TCR beta repertoire diversity using deep sequencing normalized with unique cDNA molecular identifiers. The donors were split into four age groups: young (average about 16 years), middle-aged (nearly 40), aged (roughly 68) and long-lived (roughly 86). To avoid experimental bias, donors of different ages were randomly spread across the sequencing lanes. Using the same blood draw, the study looked at two additional independent replicas of 1 million unique cDNA reads for two donors, one aged 18 to 30 and the other aged 80 or older. The study at large found these results: Because donor CMV infection status was unknown, age-related changes in expanded clonotypes were potentially confounded. As age increased, observed TCR beta diversity per million T cells dropped in a roughly linear way, and a significant reduction was already evident by age roughly 36. The long-lived group showed more naive CD4+ T cells, fewer expanded clones and increased TCR diversity than the aged group, suggesting age selection. Estimates of total diversity from one million sequenced T cells were regarded as lower bounds and underestimates. A strong correlation was found between observed TCR beta diversity and the percentage of naive T cells measured by flow cytometry. Since profiling was done on bulk unsorted PBMCs, naive and antigen-experienced compartments could not be conclusively compared.

V is pruned by 6 bases and J by 3 bases, leaving 7 bases of the junction without a gene match. Spanning cysteine to phenylalanine, the CDR3 consists of 15 amino acids. This entry keeps only the CDR3 DNA: 45 bases, framed from base 1. The CDR1 and CDR2 encoded by the germline V gene are SGHTA and FQGNSA. Donors were roughly 40 systemically healthy Caucasian individuals from Russia aged roughly 6 to 90 years. Each donor gave around 9 milliliters of peripheral blood, collected into EDTA-treated Vacutainer tubes. Ficoll-Paque density-gradient centrifugation was used to isolate PBMCs, with at least 6 million per sample. Total RNA was extracted from PBMCs with Trizol reagent, with at least 5.5 micrograms obtained per sample. For every donor, flow cytometry on a PBMC aliquot measured the percentage of naive CD45RAhigh/CD27high T cells. To prepare the library, 5' RACE was applied. Sequencing was performed on an Illumina HiSeq 2500. A second PCR of about 7 to 12 cycles was performed with a sample-barcoded 5' primer and a J-beta primer mix. A template-switch 5' adaptor carrying 12 random nucleotides introduced a unique molecular identifier onto each TCR beta cDNA molecule. Each sample yielded at least 2.5 million CDR3-containing paired-end reads. First-strand cDNA was synthesized from all RNA with the Mint cDNA synthesis kit, primed by a TRBC-specific oligonucleotide. Following uracil-DNA glycosylase treatment, all cDNA underwent a first 18-cycle PCR with the universal primers M1SS and BC2_uni_R. On the authors' methods: For normalization, 1 million high-quality reads, each with a distinct molecular identifier, were randomly selected from each sample. Reads sharing molecular identifiers were discarded rather than binned into consensus sequences. MiTCR, with a Q25 quality threshold and the strictest error-elimination algorithm, was used for CDR3 identification, clonotype clustering and error correction. Lower-bound total TCR beta diversity was estimated with a nonparametric unseen species model using Euler transformation. The raw public data were reprocessed by TCRdb itself: fastp quality trimming at Q25, MiXCR clonotype calling, in-frame beta chains only. Under each unique CDR3 protein, matching rows form one entry showing the most common genes and DNA. TCRdb's processing, not the authors' own work, is the source of the V and J calls. Counted in this sample were hundreds of thousands of distinct CDR3 sequences; roughly 64% of them appeared once. The ten largest clones add up to over 20% of the sample.

Rearrangement joined TRBV7-2 to TRBJ2-1; TRBD2 agrees with 8 junctional bases. Input material: blood. This sequence was found in a man aged 30-40 years in good health. The sequence in DNA is TGTGCCAGCAGAGACTTAGCGGGAAACTACAATGAGCAGTTCTTC. It translates as CASRDLAGNYNEQFF.